Listed here is a single T cell receptor beta chain. The data belong to a study of T cell responses to AZD1222 COVID-19 vaccine. The CDR3 runs 15 residues. Method: immunoSEQ multiplex PCR; TCRdb's copy keeps in-frame clones and lacks some. The profile shows approximately 99,000 clones, 70% to 90% of them singletons. The V call is TRBV21-1, the J call TRBJ1-1. TRBV21-1 is shown as a pseudogene. Sequenced material: peripheral blood, taken on day 0 of AZD1222 vaccination. The origin of this receptor is an adult in good health. This CDR3 reads CASSRAEGECTEAFF. DNA for the CDR3: TGTGCCAGCAGCCGAGCGGAGGGGGAGTGCACTGAAGCTTTCTTT.